This T cell receptor (beta chain) was profiled in a study of cytomegalovirus exposure and HLA in healthy donors. This clone was recorded only once. In the same sample, other DNA sequences code for this CDR3. Per germline, CDR1 SGHRS and CDR2 YFSETQ. The CDR3 consists of 14 residues. V shed 1 base and J shed 1 base, with 8 bases lying between them. 13 Jbeta primers and 60 Vbeta primers were used for the PCR. Assay: immunoSEQ multiplex PCR; the TCRdb copy retains only in-frame clones and omits some. The sample yields roughly 160,000 clones, around 77% seen once. The clonotype was recovered from a man aged 30-40 years in good health and CMV-seropositive. This chain connects TRBV5-1 to TRBJ2-5; the D gene is possibly TRBD2 (6 bases). Sequencing input: PBMCs. In DNA, the CDR3 is TGCGCCAGCAGCTTGACGGGGGTCCAAGAGACCCAGTACTTC. This codes for CASSLTGVQETQYF.